The entry that follows covers one TCR beta chain sequence. The antigen remains undetermined. The data stem from a study of OX40 agonist ivuxolimab in advanced cancers. Samples were taken at baseline and on day 1 of cycles 4 and 7. Clones were sequenced by immunoSEQ multiplex PCR, and TCRdb holds only the in-frame ones, with some missing. The table shows more than 65,000 clones, with about 91% occurring only once. Regarding the study as a whole: The mean number of expanded clones was higher in CD8+ T cells than in CD4+. Dose levels from 0.1 to 3.0 mg/kg saw CD4+ and CD8+ blood T cells expand clonally by week 6.

This clonotype was obtained from an adult with an advanced solid tumor such as melanoma, head and neck, liver or kidney cancer. The sample in question was CD4+ or CD8+ T cells sorted from blood, obtained in a trial of the OX40 agonist ivuxolimab.

CDR3 residues: CASSFRVGASEQYF. In nucleotides, the CDR3 is TGTGCCAGTAGTTTCAGGGTAGGGGCCTCCGAGCAGTACTTC. The genes are TRBV19 and TRBJ2-7, with D possibly TRBD1 on 5 matching bases. The V and J ends lost 5 bases and 6 bases respectively, with 17 bases between them. Germline values: CDR1 LNHDA, CDR2 SQIVND (reference sequence). The CDR3 has 14 residues.